A selection of T cell receptor beta chains follows, all from one sample in a study of blood T cell repertoires in COVID-19. The table came from immunoSEQ multiplex PCR; TCRdb's copy has only in-frame clones and leaves some out. The table includes 250,000 to 300,000 clones, approximately 90% detected once. The sequenced sample consisted of PBMCs or T cells enriched from blood (not recorded which). The receptors were sampled from a woman in her sixties in a cohort exposed to, infected with or recovered from COVID-19 (not recorded which). The CDR3 runs from the conserved cysteine through the conserved F or W. Each record gives: V gene, clone size, J gene, D gene, CDR3 DNA, CDR3 protein. A D gene is named only where the DNA matches it firmly. Expanded clones are given a class, and other clones once, few, many or no size at all.

>TRBV30|NA|TRBJ1-3|NA
TGTGCCTGTCAACCGGACGGGAGCTCTGGAAACACCATATATTTT
CACQPDGSSGNTIYF
>TRBV9|NA|TRBJ1-5|NA
TGTGCCAGCAGCCCTGGGGGCTCAGCTCAGCCCCAGCATTTT
CASSPGGSAQPQHF
>TRBV21-1|NA|TRBJ2-1|NA
TGTGCCAGCAGCAAAGCCCCCCCCCACCTAGCGGCCCAGAAATACAATGAGCAGTTCTTC
CASSKAPPHLAAQKYNEQFF
>TRBV5-4|NA|TRBJ2-7|NA
TGTGCCAGCAGCTTTGACAGCAGCTCCTACGAGCAGTACTTC
CASSFDSSSYEQYF
>TRBV7-2|NA|TRBJ1-2|NA
TGTGCCAGCAGCTTAGGAAGCTGGGGCGGCTACACCTTC
CASSLGSWGGYTF
>TRBV28|once|TRBJ1-2|NA
TGTGCCAGCAGCCAGGGTTTAGGCGATGGCTACACCTTC
CASSQGLGDGYTF
>TRBV27|once|TRBJ2-1|TRBD2
TGTGCCAGCAGTAAACTTACTAGCGGGAGTGGATACAATGAGCAGTTCTTC
CASSKLTSGSGYNEQFF
>TRBV2|NA|TRBJ1-4|NA
TGTGCCAGTCAAGACAGTAATGAAAAACTGTTTTTT
CASQDSNEKLFF
>TRBV6-1|NA|TRBJ2-6|TRBD1
TGTGCCAGCAGTGCCCCGGGACAGGGGCTCTCTGGGGCCAACGTCCTGACTTTC
CASSAPGQGLSGANVLTF
>TRBV12-5|NA|TRBJ2-1|NA
TGTGCTAGTGGTTTGGGTAGCGGAAACTACAATGAGCAGTTCTTC
CASGLGSGNYNEQFF
>TRBV7-7|NA|TRBJ1-1|TRBD1
TGTGCTAGCAGTCCACTACAGGGGATTGGGAACACTGAAGCTTTCTTT
CASSPLQGIGNTEAFF
>TRBV20-1|NA|TRBJ2-7|NA
TGCAGTGCTAGTGTGGGGGCACCCCCCTACGAGCAGTACTTC
CSASVGAPPYEQYF
>TRBV10-1|once|TRBJ1-1|NA
TGCGCCAGCAGTGAAGGACGGCGAGGGGGTCAAGCTTTCTTT
CASSEGRRGGQAFF
>TRBV14|NA|TRBJ2-1|TRBD1
TGTGCCAGCAGCCAAAACATGGACAGGGGGCAAGGCAATGAGCAGTTCTTC
CASSQNMDRGQGNEQFF
>TRBV30|NA|TRBJ1-3|NA
TGTGCCTGGACCCGCGCGGGAGGAAACACCATATATTTT
CAWTRAGGNTIYF
>TRBV24-1|NA|TRBJ2-1|TRBD1
TGTGCCACCTACGACAGGGGGAATGAGCAGTTCTTC
CATYDRGNEQFF
>TRBV10-2|NA|TRBJ1-4|TRBD1
TGCGCCAGCAGTGACCCGGGACAGGGGGATGTTAATGAAAAACTGTTTTTT
CASSDPGQGDVNEKLFF
>TRBV29-1|NA|TRBJ2-3|TRBD2
TGCAGCGTTGGAATGGGTTTTTCGGGGGGAGGCACAGATACGCAGTATTTT
CSVGMGFSGGGTDTQYF
>TRBV28|NA|TRBJ2-7|TRBD1
TGTGCCAGCAGTTCTATCAGGGACAGCCGTTACGAGCAGTACTTC
CASSSIRDSRYEQYF
>TRBV28|NA|TRBJ2-7|TRBD1
TGTGCCAGCTCGGATCCGTGGACAGGGCGCTACGAGCAGTACTTC
CASSDPWTGRYEQYF
>TRBV18|NA|TRBJ2-7|TRBD2
TGTGCCAGCTCACCACCATCCCGCGGGAGCTTCTACGAGCAGTACTTC
CASSPPSRGSFYEQYF
>TRBV27|NA|TRBJ2-2|NA
TGTGCCAGCGCTCCTATTAACACCGGGGAGCTGTTTTTT
CASAPINTGELFF
>TRBV6-6|NA|TRBJ1-2|TRBD1
TGTGCCAGCAGTTCTCGGGGGACAGGGAATGGCTACACCTTC
CASSSRGTGNGYTF
>TRBV6-5|NA|TRBJ1-5|TRBD1
TGTGCCAGCAGGGACAGGGGATCCAATCAGCCCCAGCATTTT
CASRDRGSNQPQHF
>TRBV11-3|NA|TRBJ2-5|NA
TGTGCCAGCAGCGGCGGCGGCCAGCGAGAGACCCAGTACTTC
CASSGGGQRETQYF
>TRBV3-1/TRBV3-2|once|TRBJ2-7|TRBD2
TGTGCCAGCAGCCAACGAGCGGGAGGGAACGAGCAGTACTTC
CASSQRAGGNEQYF
>TRBV7-9|NA|TRBJ1-2|TRBD1
TGTGCCAGCAGCTTAGCCACGGGACAGGGGGCGCGGGGCTACACCTTC
CASSLATGQGARGYTF
>TRBV19|NA|TRBJ2-1|NA
TGTGCCAGTAGCGTAGGCGGTTTGAATGAGCAGTTCTTC
CASSVGGLNEQFF
>TRBV9|NA|TRBJ2-7|TRBD1
TGTGCCAGCAGCGTAGCTAAGGTGACCGGGACAGGGAGCTCCTACGAGCAGTACTTC
CASSVAKVTGTGSSYEQYF
>TRBV29-1|NA|TRBJ2-1|NA
TGCAGCGTTAAAACTAGCTACAATGAGCAGTTCTTC
CSVKTSYNEQFF
>TRBV7-2|NA|TRBJ2-1|NA
TGTGCCAGCAGCCTTATCGGTCGCAATGAGCAGTTCTTC
CASSLIGRNEQFF
>TRBV6-5|NA|TRBJ2-1|NA
TGTGCCAGCAGTAGACAGGAATACAATGAGCAGTTCTTC
CASSRQEYNEQFF
>TRBV12-3/TRBV12-4|NA|TRBJ2-1|TRBD1
TGTGCCAGCAGGCGGGACAGGACCAATGAGCAGTTCTTC
CASRRDRTNEQFF
>TRBV19|NA|TRBJ2-3|NA
TGTGCCAGTAAAAAGGGAGGCACAGATACGCAGTATTTT
CASKKGGTDTQYF
>TRBV15|NA|TRBJ1-2|NA
TGTGCCACCAGCAGAGATGCGTGGGAGGGGAGGCGGAATGGCTACACCTTC
CATSRDAWEGRRNGYTF
>TRBV5-1|NA|TRBJ1-1|TRBD1
TGCGCCAGCAGCTACGGGGACAGGAACACTGAAGCTTTCTTT
CASSYGDRNTEAFF
>TRBV19|NA|TRBJ2-1|TRBD1
TGTGCCTCCAACAGGGGGATTTACAATGAGCAGTTCTTC
CASNRGIYNEQFF
>TRBV5-4|NA|TRBJ2-3|TRBD2
TGTGCCAGCAGCTCGGCAGCGGGAGGGTTAGATACGCAGTATTTT
CASSSAAGGLDTQYF
>TRBV7-6|NA|TRBJ1-2|TRBD1
TGTGCCAGCAGCTCCTCAATGACAGGGGACTATGGCTACACCTTC
CASSSSMTGDYGYTF
>TRBV6-5|NA|TRBJ2-3|NA
TGTGCCAGCAGTTTTCAGCGTAGCACAGATACGCAGTATTTT
CASSFQRSTDTQYF
>TRBV3-1/TRBV3-2|NA|TRBJ2-1|TRBD2
TGTGCCAGCAGCCCCGGGACTAACAACAATGAGCAGTTCTTC
CASSPGTNNNEQFF
>TRBV5-1|NA|TRBJ2-3|TRBD2
TGCGCCAGCAGCTTGGGGACTAGCTCTGGCACAGATACGCAGTATTTT
CASSLGTSSGTDTQYF
>TRBV11-2|NA|TRBJ2-3|TRBD2
TGTGCCAGCAGCTCCCGGACTAGTATGCAGTATTTT
CASSSRTSMQYF
>TRBV7-3|NA|TRBJ2-1|TRBD1
TGTGCCAGCAGCTTCGGACAGGGGAATGAGCAGTTCTTC
CASSFGQGNEQFF
>TRBV5-1|NA|TRBJ2-5|NA
TGCGCCAGCAGCGGGGGCGGGTCTGGGGAGACCCAGTACTTC
CASSGGGSGETQYF
>TRBV5-7|NA|TRBJ2-3|TRBD1
TGTGCCAGCAGCTCAGCCGGGACAGGGGCTTCGGCAACAGATACGCAGTATTTT
CASSSAGTGASATDTQYF
>TRBV7-9|NA|TRBJ2-1|NA
TGTGCCAGCAGCCCACGTTTAGATGGGCAGTTCTTC
CASSPRLDGQFF
>TRBV9|NA|TRBJ1-3|TRBD1
TGTGCCAGCAGCGTCGGGAAGACAGGGGGCTCTGGAAACACCATATATTTT
CASSVGKTGGSGNTIYF
>TRBV30|NA|TRBJ1-2|TRBD1
TGTGCCTGGAGCGTCGGGACAGGGGTGGGCTACACCTTC
CAWSVGTGVGYTF
>TRBV30|NA|TRBJ2-5|NA
TGTGCCTGGAGTGTGCGAGGGGGAGAGACCCAGTACTTC
CAWSVRGGETQYF
>TRBV19|NA|TRBJ1-5|NA
TGTGCCAGTAGAGGGGCGGGAGATCAGCCCCAGCATTTT
CASRGAGDQPQHF
>TRBV9|once|TRBJ1-3|TRBD1
TGTGCCAGCAGCGTGGGACAGGGGGTCGCAGGTGGAAACACCATATATTTT
CASSVGQGVAGGNTIYF
>TRBV4-1|NA|TRBJ2-5|NA
TGCGCCAGCAGCCAAGCCCCGACAGGTCAAGAGACCCAGTACTTC
CASSQAPTGQETQYF
>TRBV9|NA|TRBJ2-5|TRBD2
TGTGCCAGCAGCGTAGGTTGGGAGACTAGCGGATTCCAGTACTTC
CASSVGWETSGFQYF
>TRBV19|NA|TRBJ2-7|TRBD2
TGTGCCAGTAGTACCGGCCGGCTAGCGGGACCACTCTTC
CASSTGRLAGPLF
>TRBV7-3|few|TRBJ2-1|TRBD2
TGTGCCAGCAGCCCCCCCGGAGCGGGATACAATGAGCAGTTCTTC
CASSPPGAGYNEQFF
>TRBV7-6|NA|TRBJ1-6|NA
TGTGCCAGCAGCTTAGCTGGGCTTTCACCCCTCCACTTT
CASSLAGLSPLHF